The source of this TCR beta chain is a study of a mutant IDH1 vaccine in newly diagnosed glioma. Study background: The therapy given earlier, which was standard therapy, consisted of radiotherapy, temozolomide, or both, and most of the patients received both. Study findings and constraints: It was approximately 93% of patients that developed vaccine-induced immune responses. Alterations occurring in top peripheral T cell clonotypes seemed unrelated to pseudoprogression.

The V and J ends lost 3 bases and 3 bases, in that order; junction bases with no gene match: 7. This CDR3 has 16 residues. Germline V CDR1 and CDR2: MNHEY, SMNVEV (reference sequence). Time point specified: baseline, week 1 (first vaccination visit). Treatment: pre-vaccination baseline after standard-of-care therapy. New WHO grade 3 or 4 astrocytomas that were IDH1-mutant and ATRX-lost had been found in donors. A note on this clone: Its target is not known.

The assay was immunoSEQ multiplex PCR, and TCRdb's table has in-frame clones only and misses some. This table holds 12,000 to 15,000 clones, approximately 90% found once. This TCR derives from a woman aged 40 to 50 with glioma. Some clones in this sample may be carry-over from other donors' samples. Sequenced here: PBMCs, sampled from a glioma patient treated with radiotherapy, temozolomide or both. This chain uses TRBV27 with TRBJ2-7; 11 bases are a match to TRBD2. CDR3 bases: TGTGCCAGCAGTTTTCTTAGCGGGAGGGGTAGCTACGAGCAGTACTTC. Its translation is CASSFLSGRGSYEQYF.